This TCR beta chain was sequenced in a study of cytomegalovirus exposure and HLA in healthy donors (dated by TCRdb to 2016 to 2017). Regarding the study in general: According to a later analysis, one platform produced both the roughly 120 validation repertoires and the 550 to 800 repertoires of the first cohort. The aim of the study was to test whether cataloging public T cell receptors could identify signatures of past pathogen exposure. In addition to the first cohort of 650 to 750 subjects, a separate validation cohort of 120 different subjects was used. To predict cytomegalovirus infection status, the study combined high-throughput TCR immunosequencing, statistical association of individual TCRs with disease status, and machine learning.

The method behind the library was the immunoSEQ multiplex PCR assay. In the source study's methods: A statistical classification framework was built to diagnose cytomegalovirus status from the catalog of TCR beta chain sequences. The table comes from immuneACCESS by way of TCRdb, which keeps in-frame sequences with V and J called. Part of the clones is missing from these tables; in studies checked, under half for an unresolved V gene and the rest for unknown reasons. That table is the source of V, J and clone size, and D and trimming were worked out from the DNA. Across this sample there are under 250,000 clones, with less than 90% seen only once. The ten most abundant clones make up more than 10% of the sample. To note about this clone: Its antigen is unknown. No much larger clone exists at a distance of one base, and base qualities are not known.

The donors were included in the validation cohort of 120 subjects, a group kept apart from the approximately 700-subject first cohort. The CDR3 runs 13 residues from the cysteine to the phenylalanine. The only DNA kept is the CDR3, 39 bases in frame from the first base. V loses 10 bases, J loses 0 bases, and the germline ends lie 9 bases apart. CDR1 and CDR2 (MGHRA, YSYEKL) derive from the germline V gene. Here is what the overall study found, with its caveats: It was suggested by the authors that the approach could potentially be generalized to other disease states and immunological phenotypes. The validation cohort had no HLA typing available for a later analysis, so co-occurrence within that cohort was assessed over all 120 or so repertoires. In the study, about 150 TCR beta chains were listed as associated with cytomegalovirus. The classifier was reported to diagnose cytomegalovirus status with high specificity and sensitivity in both the original cohort and the validation cohort. A few of the identified cytomegalovirus-associated TCR beta chains were confirmed in vitro to be specific for cytomegalovirus antigens. Most TCR sequences were observed very rarely across donors, whereas some public TCRs were present in many individuals. A later analysis found that TCRs clustered in the first cohort also tended to co-occur in the roughly 120 validation repertoires, with 94% of cluster scores above 0.

Material: PBMCs. The sequence was obtained from a young man in good health and CMV-seropositive. The chain couples TRBV4-1 to TRBJ2-2; TRBD1 is possibly the D segment (5 matching bases). The CDR3 sequence is CATRQTNTGELFF. The DNA reads as follows: TGCGCCACTAGACAGACGAACACCGGGGAGCTGTTTTTT.